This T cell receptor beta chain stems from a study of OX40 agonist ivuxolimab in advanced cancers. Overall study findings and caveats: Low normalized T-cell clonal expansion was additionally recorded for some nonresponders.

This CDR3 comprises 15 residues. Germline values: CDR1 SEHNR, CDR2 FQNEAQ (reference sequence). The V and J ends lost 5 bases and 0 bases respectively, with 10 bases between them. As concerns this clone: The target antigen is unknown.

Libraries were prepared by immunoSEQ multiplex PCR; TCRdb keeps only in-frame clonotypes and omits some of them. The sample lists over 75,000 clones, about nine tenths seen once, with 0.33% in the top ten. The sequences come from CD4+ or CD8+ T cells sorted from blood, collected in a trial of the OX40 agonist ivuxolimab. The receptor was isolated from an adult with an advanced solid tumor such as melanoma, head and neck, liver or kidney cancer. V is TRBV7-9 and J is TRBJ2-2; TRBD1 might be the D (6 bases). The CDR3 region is CASSPDSPNTGELFF. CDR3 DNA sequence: TGTGCCAGCAGCCCGGACAGCCCGAACACCGGGGAGCTGTTTTTT.